Following are 5 T cell receptor beta chains from one sample sequenced in a study of cytomegalovirus exposure and HLA in healthy donors. It was with 60 Vbeta and 13 Jbeta primers that the PCR ran. The assay was immunoSEQ multiplex PCR, and TCRdb's table has in-frame clones only and misses some. Of about 200,000 clones listed, approximately 78% are singletons. The sample consisted of PBMCs. These receptors were taken from a woman aged 40 to 49 in good health and CMV-seronegative.

The CDR3 bases are TGTGCCAGCAGCCAAGATCTCCTGTACGAGCAGTACTTC. It translates to CASSQDLLYEQYF. The chain recombines TRBV14 with TRBJ2-7; D is uncertain. Germline loops: CDR1 SGHDN, CDR2 FVKESK. Between the trimmed V and J ends, which lost 0 bases and 4 bases, there was a span of 7 bases. CDR3 length: 13 amino acids.

This chain joins TRBV7-2 and TRBJ2-1; D perhaps matches TRBD2 (5 bases). CDR1 is SGHTA, CDR2 FQGNSA, per germline. Trimming took 5 bases from V and 1 from J, leaving 12 bases between them. This CDR3 region has 15 residues. Here the CDR3 reads CASSAKLGSYNEQFF. In DNA, the CDR3 is TGTGCCAGCAGCGCTAAACTAGGTTCCTACAATGAGCAGTTCTTC.

The chain is built from TRBV19 and TRBJ2-7, with D tentatively TRBD1 (6 bases). Germline V gene sequence: CDR1 LNHDA, CDR2 SQIVND (reference sequence). This CDR3 comprises 12 residues. The germline V and J ends were trimmed by 5 bases and 3 bases, with 8 bases remaining between them. CDR3 nucleotides: TGTGCCAGTAGTCACAGGGACTACGAGCAGTACTTC. Amino acid sequence: CASSHRDYEQYF.

This sequence joins TRBV30 and TRBJ2-1; TRBD2 matches 10 bases. The junction had 12 bases not matched to a gene; V was cut back by 0 bases and J by 7 bases. This CDR3 has 17 amino acids. Germline-derived CDR1 and CDR2 are GTSNPN and SVGIG (reference sequence). The CDR3 loop reads CAWSVIGASGSWNEQFF. CDR3 DNA: TGTGCCTGGAGTGTAATTGGGGCTAGCGGGAGCTGGAATGAGCAGTTCTTC. Combining the CDR3 with reference TRBV30 and TRBJ2-1 gives the whole variable domain SQTIHQWPATLVQPVGSPLSLECTVEGTSNPNLYWYRQAAGRGLQLLFYSVGIGQISSEVPQNLSASRPQDRQFILSSKKLLLSDSGFYLCAWSVIGASGSWNEQFFGPGTRLTVL.

V is TRBV4-2 and J is TRBJ1-2, with 7 bases identical to TRBD1. Germline lookup yields CDR1 LGHNA and CDR2 YNFKEQ. J gave up 5 bases and V 0 bases, and 12 bases lay outside the gene matches. The CDR3 runs 17 residues. CDR3 amino acids: CASSQDFSGQSPYGYTF. The CDR3 bases are TGTGCCAGCAGCCAAGATTTTTCGGGACAGTCACCGTATGGCTACACCTTC.